Presented here are 25 T cell receptor beta chains from one specimen sequenced in a study of shared clonotypes between healthy human individuals (dated by TCRdb to about 2020). Libraries were built with the immunoSEQ multiplex PCR assay. What TCRdb holds here is the immuneACCESS table cut down to in-frame rearrangements. Part of the clones is not present; checked against another copy, under half of the missing clones reflect an unresolved V gene, and the others are unexplained. This sample has over a million clones in its table, and 98% of those were observed once. The ten biggest clones cover roughly 0.45% of the sample. The sample taken for sequencing was naive CD4+ T cells sorted from blood. The sample's cell subset or site label, in plain terms: CD45RA+ positively selected. The receptors here all came from a man aged 30 to 45 in good health.

V gene TRBV27 combines with J gene TRBJ2-5; 7 bases align to TRBD1. The CDR3 is 14 amino acids. CDR1 MNHEY and CDR2 SMNVEV come from the germline V gene (reference sequence). V lost 8 bases and J lost 5; bases outside the gene matches: 11. CDR3 region: CASSSRGSRETQYF. The CDR3 DNA follows: TGTGCCAGCTCCAGCAGGGGGTCTCGGGAGACCCAGTACTTC.

The V and J genes are TRBV27 and TRBJ2-3, with D tentatively TRBD1 or TRBD2 (5 bases each). The length of the CDR3 is 16 residues. The ends were cut back, 4 bases at V and 2 bases at J, with 16 bases in the middle. Looked up from germline, CDR1 is MNHEY and CDR2 is SMNVEV (reference sequence). As DNA, the CDR3 is TGTGCCAGCAGTTCCCCAGGGACCGGGGACACAGATACGCAGTATTTT. Translating gives CASSSPGTGDTDTQYF.

V and J are TRBV7-8 and TRBJ2-1; a possible D gene is TRBD2 (6 bases). V gave up 4 bases and J gave up 1 base, with 11 bases separating them. The germline gives CDR1 SGHVS, CDR2 FQNEAQ. The CDR3 consists of 15 residues. The CDR3 loop is CASSSRRDSYNEQFF. In DNA, the CDR3 is TGTGCCAGCAGCTCCAGGCGGGATTCCTACAATGAGCAGTTCTTC.

CDR3: CASSSPGLPTYEQYF. The CDR3 bases are TGTGCCAGCAGCTCCCCGGGACTTCCTACCTACGAGCAGTACTTC. V usage is TRBV7-9 and J usage is TRBJ2-7; weak D call: TRBD2 (6 bases). Germline loops: CDR1 SEHNR, CDR2 FQNEAQ (reference sequence). This CDR3 has 15 residues. V was shortened by 4 bases and J by 2 bases, with 15 bases between the two germline ends.

This sequence joins TRBV6-5 and TRBJ2-7; weak D call: TRBD1 (5 bases). Germline assignment: CDR1 MNHEY and CDR2 SVGAGI. The CDR3 spans 14 residues. V lost 6 bases to trimming and J lost 0 bases, with 12 bases between them. The CDR3 loop is CASSKTGLSYEQYF. Written as DNA, the CDR3 is TGTGCCAGCAGCAAAACAGGTCTCTCCTACGAGCAGTACTTC.

The chain has TRBV30 and TRBJ2-3; TRBD2 matches at 11 bases. The CDR3 totals 14 residues. V shed 5 bases and J 0 bases; nucleotides not matched to a gene: 1. Germline lookup yields CDR1 GTSNPN and CDR2 SVGIG (reference sequence). CDR3 amino acids: CAWRTSGSTDTQYF. The CDR3 nucleotides are TGTGCCTGGCGGACTAGCGGGAGCACAGATACGCAGTATTTT. The variable domain in full, with the rest retrieved from reference TRBV30 and TRBJ2-3, is SQTIHQWPATLVQPVGSPLSLECTVEGTSNPNLYWYRQAAGRGLQLLFYSVGIGQISSEVPQNLSASRPQDRQFILSSKKLLLSDSGFYLCAWRTSGSTDTQYFGPGTRLTVL.

For this clone: The sample carries other DNA sequences with the same CDR3. The V gene is TRBV5-1, the J gene TRBJ1-1; tentative D call: TRBD1 (6 bases). The CDR3 contains 14 residues. Trimming took 3 bases from V and 0 from J, leaving 9 bases between them. Germline CDR1 is SGHRS and CDR2 is YFSETQ. The CDR3 is CASSSGAVNTEAFF. CDR3 DNA: TGCGCCAGCAGCTCAGGGGCAGTGAACACTGAAGCTTTCTTT.

This chain links TRBV5-5 with TRBJ1-1; D is possibly TRBD1 (6 bases). Germline V gene data show CDR1 as SGHKS and CDR2 as YYEKEE (reference sequence). This CDR3 spans 15 amino acids. Trimming stripped 4 bases from V and 1 base from J, with 14 bases between. CDR3 sequence reads: CASSVSWGRNTEAFF. DNA for the CDR3: TGTGCCAGCAGCGTATCCTGGGGGCGGAACACTGAAGCTTTCTTT.

J is TRBJ1-5 and V is TRBV9, with D possibly being TRBD1 (5 bases). V lost 0 bases and J lost 4, with 11 bases in between. Germline V lookup: CDR1 SGDLS, CDR2 YYNGEE. There are 15 residues in the CDR3. CDR3 in DNA: TGTGCCAGCAGCGTAGAAGGGGCGGGGAATCAGCCCCAGCATTTT. It codes for CASSVEGAGNQPQHF. The full variable domain, rest sourced from reference TRBV9 and TRBJ1-5, is DSGVTQTPKHLITATGQRVTLRCSPRSGDLSVYWYQQSLDQGLQFLIQYYNGEERAKGNILERFSAQQFPDLHSELNLSSLELGDSALYFCASSVEGAGNQPQHFGDGTRLSIL.

The chain combines TRBV9 with TRBJ2-7; 7 nucleotides agree with TRBD1. Germline V lookup: CDR1 SGDLS, CDR2 YYNGEE. The CDR3 covers 14 residues. V was clipped by 0 bases and J by 9 bases; unmatched bases: 9. Here the CDR3 DNA reads TGTGCCAGCAGCGTAGACCCCGGGACAGCGTCGCAGTACTTC. Protein: CASSVDPGTASQYF.

This clone was observed once. J is TRBJ1-4 and V is TRBV11-2, with D possibly matching TRBD1 (5 bases). The CDR3 sequence is 15 residues long. Germline V gene sequence: CDR1 SGHAT, CDR2 FQNNGV. V was pared by 1 base and J by 5 bases, with 11 bases between. The CDR3 bases are TGTGCCAGCAGCTTAGGCGGGCAGGGCAATGAAAAACTGTTTTTT. Translation gives CASSLGGQGNEKLFF.

The CDR3 DNA reads as TGTGCCACCAGCAGAGATTCGGGAGGTAGCGGGAGTAGGTACGAGCAGTACTTC. It yields the protein CATSRDSGGSGSRYEQYF. The chain is built from TRBV15 and TRBJ2-7; TRBD2 agrees at 9 bases. The CDR3 consists of 18 residues. The trim removed 0 bases at V and 4 bases at J, leaving 13 bases unmatched. Germline CDR1 LNHNV, CDR2 YYDKDF (reference sequence). The whole variable domain, remainder taken from reference TRBV15 and TRBJ2-7, is DAMVIQNPRYQVTQFGKPVTLSCSQTLNHNVMYWYQQKSSQAPKLLFHYYDKDFNNEADTPDNFQSRRPNTSFCFLDIRSPGLGDTAMYLCATSRDSGGSGSRYEQYFGPGTRLTVT.

The gene calls are TRBV7-8 and TRBJ1-1; a weak D match, TRBD1 (5 bases). From germline, CDR1 is SGHVS and CDR2 FQNEAQ. The CDR3 spans 14 residues. V lost 3 bases and J lost 1, with 9 bases in between. In DNA, the CDR3 is TGTGCCAGCAGCTTTGCTGGGGCGAACACTGAAGCTTTCTTT. Translating it yields CASSFAGANTEAFF.

The rearrangement uses TRBV5-1 and TRBJ1-5; D might be TRBD1 (5 bases). The CDR3 totals 15 residues. Germline V gene lookup returns CDR1 SGHRS and CDR2 YFSETQ. The V and J ends lost 0 bases and 6 bases respectively, with 13 bases between them. This CDR3 reads CASSLDPGPLQPQHF. The DNA of the CDR3 is TGCGCCAGCAGCTTGGATCCGGGGCCCCTTCAGCCCCAGCATTTT.

The V and J genes are TRBV6-5 and TRBJ2-7; D may be TRBD1 or TRBD2 (5 bases each). Trimming shortened V by 2 bases and J by 2 bases, and 10 bases separated the two germline ends. Germline CDR1 and CDR2: MNHEY and SVGAGI. The CDR3 is 14 residues long. In DNA, the CDR3 is TGTGCCAGCAGTTACGAGAGAGGGGCCTACGAGCAGTACTTC. Translation gives CASSYERGAYEQYF.

The genes are TRBV18 and TRBJ1-1; possible D gene TRBD1, 6 bases. V gave up 1 base and J gave up 7 bases, with 16 bases separating them. The CDR3 length is 15 residues. The germline V gene encodes CDR1 KGHSH and CDR2 LQKENI. The CDR3 DNA sequence: TGTGCCAGCTCACCACTAATGGGGCAGGACAGTGAAGCTTTCTTT. This encodes CASSPLMGQDSEAFF.

This chain's CDR3 is CASSAGLAGVDTQYF. CDR3 nucleotide sequence: TGTGCCAGCAGCGCGGGACTAGCGGGAGTCGATACGCAGTATTTT. J is TRBJ2-3 and V is TRBV14; the match to TRBD2 covers 14 bases. Looked up from germline, CDR1 is SGHDN and CDR2 is FVKESK. The CDR3 sequence is 15 residues long. V was pared by 5 bases and J by 6 bases, with 4 bases of the junction left unmatched.

This chain links TRBV29-1 with TRBJ2-1; the match to TRBD2 covers 8 bases. Germline V CDR1 and CDR2: SQVTM, ANQGSEA. The length of the CDR3 is 14 residues. After removal of 4 bases from V and 3 bases from J, the junction contained 5 bases not matched to a gene. The CDR3 nucleotides are TGCAGCGTTGGTCCCAGCGGGAGCTACAATGAGCAGTTCTTC. Amino acids: CSVGPSGSYNEQFF.

This chain uses TRBV25-1 with TRBJ2-7; 8 bases line up with TRBD1. CDR3 length equals 15 residues. CDR1 and CDR2 (germline): MGHDK, SYGVNS. V was pared by 5 bases and J by 2 bases, with 8 bases of the junction left unmatched. CDR3 protein: CASSSDRAFTYEQYF. The CDR3, as DNA: TGTGCCAGCAGTTCGGACAGGGCCTTCACCTACGAGCAGTACTTC.

The chain is built from TRBV5-5 and TRBJ2-5; TRBD2 might be the D (6 bases). Trimming shortened V by 7 bases and J by 5 bases, and 15 bases separated the two germline ends. CDR3 length: 13 amino acids. Germline V gives CDR1 SGHKS, CDR2 YYEKEE (reference sequence). This CDR3 reads CASRLGGMETQYF. For the CDR3, the DNA is TGTGCCAGCCGCCTTGGGGGGATGGAGACCCAGTACTTC.

The J gene is TRBJ1-1, the V gene TRBV5-6; D unresolved. Trimming removed 0 bases from V and 0 bases from J, with 12 bases in between. The CDR3 is 16 amino acids. Germline assignment: CDR1 SGHDT and CDR2 YYEEEE. The CDR3 protein is CASSLAKWLMNTEAFF. CDR3 DNA: TGTGCCAGCAGCTTGGCGAAGTGGCTAATGAACACTGAAGCTTTCTTT.

V and J are TRBV20-1 and TRBJ2-1; D remains unclear. The CDR3 has 10 amino acids. The ends were cut back, 6 bases at V and 10 bases at J, with 10 bases in the middle. The V gene's germline CDR1 is DFQATT and CDR2 SNEGSKA (reference sequence). The CDR3 sequence: CSAVLGEQFF. The CDR3 coding sequence is TGCAGTGCCGTATTAGGCGAGCAGTTCTTC.

In regard to this clone: Other DNA sequences of this sample code for an identical CDR3. The chain recombines TRBV28 with TRBJ1-5; D may be TRBD1 (5 bases). V lost 2 bases and J 2 bases, leaving 10 bases between the germline ends. The CDR3 sequence is 15 residues long. CDR1 is MDHEN and CDR2 is SYDVKM in the germline V gene. The CDR3 DNA is TGTGCCAGCAGTTTAGGGGGGAGGGGCAATCAGCCCCAGCATTTT. This codes for CASSLGGRGNQPQHF.

V and J are TRBV6-5 and TRBJ1-5; D perhaps matches TRBD1 (5 bases). The CDR3 consists of 14 residues. Germline V gives CDR1 MNHEY, CDR2 SVGAGI. Trimming pared 5 bases from V and 4 bases from J, leaving 12 bases between. CDR3 in DNA: TGTGCCAGCAGTAACCGGGGGGTGAATCAGCCCCAGCATTTT. The encoded protein is CASSNRGVNQPQHF.

The rearrangement uses TRBV15 and TRBJ2-5; D remains ambiguous. V shed 0 bases and J shed 0 bases, with 8 bases lying between them. Germline CDR1 LNHNV, CDR2 YYDKDF (reference sequence). The length of the CDR3 is 15 residues. The CDR3 region is CATSREDTHQETQYF. CDR3 DNA: TGTGCCACCAGCAGAGAAGACACCCACCAAGAGACCCAGTACTTC.